Listed here are 25 T cell receptor beta chains from one sample, sequenced in a study of shared clonotypes between healthy human individuals. Selected positively for CCR7 and CD45RO-negative, naive CD8 cells excluded terminally differentiated effector memory CD45RA+ cells. Repertoires were generated with immunoSEQ multiplex PCR, while TCRdb's copy carries only in-frame clones and drops some. The sample has nearly 2 million clones, about 95% seen once. The sequencing input was naive CD8+ T cells sorted from blood. The receptors were gathered from a young man in good health.

The gene calls are TRBV6-1 and TRBJ2-7, with 7 bases fitting TRBD1. Trimming cost V 1 base and J 2 bases; bases outside gene matches: 5. Germline loops: CDR1 MNHNS, CDR2 SASEGT. This CDR3 has 15 amino acids. CDR3 coding DNA: TGTGCCAGCAGTGAAGGTTGGGACAGCGCCTACGAGCAGTACTTC. Translation: CASSEGWDSAYEQYF.

This chain uses TRBV6-5 with TRBJ2-7, with 13 bases identical to TRBD2. With 8 bases clipped from V and 4 bases from J, the junction kept 2 bases outside the gene matches. Germline V gene sequence: CDR1 MNHEY, CDR2 SVGAGI. There are 13 residues in the CDR3. The chain's CDR3 is CASWTSGSYEQYF. The CDR3 DNA reads as TGTGCCAGCTGGACTAGCGGGAGTTACGAGCAGTACTTC.

The V gene is TRBV5-6, the J gene TRBJ2-7; no clear D gene. Germline CDR1 and CDR2: SGHDT and YYEEEE. Between the trimmed V and J ends, which lost 4 bases and 2 bases, there was a span of 13 bases. The CDR3 consists of 14 residues. CDR3 in amino acids: CASSPGPGTYEQYF. The CDR3 coding sequence is TGTGCCAGCAGCCCGGGCCCGGGTACCTACGAGCAGTACTTC. Full variable domain (remainder filled in from reference TRBV5-6 and TRBJ2-7): DAGVTQSPTHLIKTRGQQVTLRCSPKSGHDTVSWYQQALGQGPQFIFQYYEEEERQRGNFPDRFSGHQFPNYSSELNVNALLLGDSALYLCASSPGPGTYEQYFGPGTRLTVT.

Points on this clone: Within the sample, other DNA sequences also encode this same CDR3. The chain carries TRBV4-3 and TRBJ2-7; D may correspond to TRBD1 or TRBD2 (5 bases each). Trimming took off 1 base at V and 7 bases at J, with 11 bases between the two ends. The CDR3 has 13 amino acids. Looked up from germline, CDR1 is LGHNA and CDR2 is YSLEER. CDR3 protein: CASSQGGRGEQYF. The CDR3 DNA reads as TGCGCCAGCAGCCAAGGGGGACGCGGTGAGCAGTACTTC.

The CDR3 region has the DNA TGTGCCAGCAGCTCCGGGACTCCTATCTACAATGAGCAGTTCTTC. This codes for CASSSGTPIYNEQFF. The rearrangement joins TRBV9 to TRBJ2-1, with D possibly TRBD2 on 6 matching bases. Trimming removed 4 bases from V and 3 bases from J, with 14 bases in between. Germline CDR1 is SGDLS and CDR2 is YYNGEE. The CDR3 is made up of 15 amino acids.

The chain combines TRBV27 with TRBJ1-1, with D perhaps TRBD1 (5 bases). This CDR3 is built from 16 residues. CDR1 is MNHEY, CDR2 SMNVEV, per germline (reference sequence). With 3 bases removed from V and 4 bases from J, the gap between germline ends came to 18 bases. This CDR3 reads CASSLLGVRTSTEAFF. The CDR3 DNA reads as TGTGCCAGCAGTTTGCTAGGGGTTCGAACTTCCACTGAAGCTTTCTTT.

A note on this clone: Other DNA sequences of this sample code for an identical CDR3. This sequence joins TRBV5-4 and TRBJ2-1; 7 positions agree with TRBD2. Germline trimming cut 3 bases from V and 4 bases from J; bases unmatched to any gene: 1. The CDR3 is 13 amino acids. Germline CDR1 is SGHNT and CDR2 is YYREEE (reference sequence). The DNA of the CDR3 is TGTGCCAGCAGCTCGGGACTATACAATGAGCAGTTCTTC. Protein sequence: CASSSGLYNEQFF.

This clone was seen only once. The CDR3 spells CASRTTNTEAFF. Written as DNA, the CDR3 is TGTGCCAGCAGGACGACCAACACTGAAGCTTTCTTT. The chain joins TRBV6-5 to TRBJ1-1, with D unclear. The germline CDR1 and CDR2 sequences are MNHEY and SVGAGI. The CDR3 length is 12 residues. Trimming removed 6 bases at V and 2 bases at J, with 7 bases between.

The chain links TRBV11-2 to TRBJ2-7; TRBD1 matches at 7 bases. The V and J ends lost 5 bases and 4 bases, in that order; junction bases with no gene match: 11. This CDR3 comprises 15 residues. Germline V gene data show CDR1 as SGHAT and CDR2 as FQNNGV. The CDR3 reads CASSLRPTGLYEQYF. The CDR3 DNA is TGTGCCAGCAGCCTTCGACCGACAGGGCTTTACGAGCAGTACTTC.

This clone appeared a single time. The gene calls are TRBV5-5 and TRBJ2-5, with 8 nucleotides matching TRBD1. Germline CDR1 SGHKS, CDR2 YYEKEE (reference sequence). The CDR3 extends over 16 amino acids. With V trimmed by 4 bases and J by 5 bases, 13 bases remained unmatched. The CDR3 nucleotides are TGTGCCAGCAGCACCCGGGACAGGTCGATGTCGGAGACCCAGTACTTC. This sequence encodes CASSTRDRSMSETQYF.

The J gene is TRBJ2-1, the V gene TRBV2; D is ambiguous. Germline CDR1 SNHLY, CDR2 FYNNEI. The CDR3 length is 13 residues. Trimming left V 4 bases short and J 8 bases short, with 12 bases between. CDR3 nucleotides: TGTGCCAGCAGTGTACGACCCGGCGATGAGCAGTTCTTC. This sequence encodes CASSVRPGDEQFF.

The chain couples TRBV18 to TRBJ2-5, with D perhaps TRBD2 (6 bases). CDR1 and CDR2 (germline): KGHSH, LQKENI. Trimming removed 5 bases from V and 4 bases from J, with 17 bases in between. This CDR3 region has 15 residues. The CDR3 loop reads CASSGPGLPAETQYF. DNA for the CDR3: TGTGCCAGCTCAGGACCGGGACTCCCCGCAGAGACCCAGTACTTC.

This clone was recorded once. V and J are TRBV9 and TRBJ2-3; D remains ambiguous. The CDR3 totals 14 residues. V was shortened by 6 bases and J by 8 bases, with 19 bases between the two germline ends. CDR1 and CDR2 (germline): SGDLS, YYNGEE. The CDR3 loop reads CASNHAGDPGTQYF. For the CDR3, the DNA is TGTGCCAGCAACCACGCAGGAGACCCCGGTACGCAGTATTTT.

The chain employs TRBV14 and TRBJ2-2; D might be TRBD1 or TRBD2, each matching 5 bases. CDR3 size: 14 residues. With 9 bases removed from V and 7 bases from J, the gap between germline ends came to 18 bases. In germline, CDR1 is SGHDN, CDR2 FVKESK. CDR3 DNA: TGTGCCAGTCCACCGGGGACCCCTCACGGGGAGCTGTTTTTT. This sequence encodes CASPPGTPHGELFF.

About this clone: This specimen includes other DNA sequences encoding the same CDR3. J is TRBJ2-3 and V is TRBV27; D not resolved. V lost 2 bases and J lost 0, with 3 bases in between. The CDR3 has 13 amino acids. Germline loops: CDR1 MNHEY, CDR2 SMNVEV (reference sequence). CDR3 DNA sequence: TGTGCCAGCAGTTTAGGAAGCACAGATACGCAGTATTTT. Translation gives CASSLGSTDTQYF.

This clone came up once. The germline gene is not matched at one end of the junction; a read error may be the cause. The genes are TRBV13 and TRBJ2-2; TRBD2 matches at 10 bases. CDR3 length equals 15 residues. The germline V gene has CDR1 PRHDT and CDR2 FYEKMQ (reference sequence). DNA for the CDR3: TGTGCCAGCAGTTTAGCGGGGGGGAACACCGGGGAGCTGTTTTTT. Protein sequence: CASSLAGGNTGELFF.

The rearrangement uses TRBV2 and TRBJ2-7; 8 bases match TRBD2. CDR3 length equals 15 residues. The V segment lost 7 bases and the J segment 3 bases; nucleotides outside the gene matches: 11. CDR1 and CDR2 (germline): SNHLY, FYNNEI. CDR3 DNA: TGTGCCAGCATAGGTTCCGGGACTAGATTCTACGAGCAGTACTTC. Translation: CASIGSGTRFYEQYF.

The chain has TRBV2 and TRBJ1-2; D is unresolved. The CDR3 has 11 amino acids. V shed 3 bases and J shed 8 bases, with 7 bases lying between them. The V gene's germline CDR1 is SNHLY and CDR2 FYNNEI. CDR3 in DNA: TGTGCCAGCAGTGACAGGAGCGGCTACACCTTC. Amino acids: CASSDRSGYTF.

The chain is built from TRBV27 and TRBJ1-6; TRBD1 agrees at 7 bases. The V gene's germline CDR1 is MNHEY and CDR2 SMNVEV (reference sequence). V lost 2 bases to trimming and J lost 3 bases; unmatched junction nucleotides: 1. This CDR3 has 15 residues. CDR3 in DNA: TGTGCCAGCAGTTTACAGGGGGACTATAATTCACCCCTCCACTTT. Amino acid sequence: CASSLQGDYNSPLHF.

V and J are TRBV27 and TRBJ1-3; TRBD1 might be the D (5 bases). The CDR3 spans 14 residues. V shed 2 bases and J shed 2 bases, with 7 bases lying between them. The V gene's germline CDR1 is MNHEY and CDR2 SMNVEV (reference sequence). The CDR3 loop is CASSLARAGNTIYF. As DNA, the CDR3 is TGTGCCAGCAGTTTAGCCAGGGCTGGAAACACCATATATTTT.

CDR3 in amino acids: CASSLRDRMSSYEQYF. CDR3 nucleotides: TGTGCCAGCAGTTTACGGGACAGGATGAGCTCCTACGAGCAGTACTTC. This sequence joins TRBV27 and TRBJ2-7, with TRBD1 identical over 8 bases. The CDR3 extends over 16 amino acids. Germline CDR1 reads MNHEY; CDR2 reads SMNVEV (reference sequence). After removal of 2 bases from V and 0 bases from J, the junction contained 6 bases not matched to a gene.

About this clone itself: Other DNA sequences from this sample encode an identical CDR3 as well. The V and J genes are TRBV27 and TRBJ1-1; D remains ambiguous. The CDR3 has 14 residues. V lost 0 bases and J 1 base, leaving 6 bases between the germline ends. Per the germline V gene, CDR1 is MNHEY and CDR2 is SMNVEV (reference sequence). Written as DNA, the CDR3 is TGTGCCAGCAGTTTATCGGGAGGGAACACTGAAGCTTTCTTT. Translating it yields CASSLSGGNTEAFF.

Concerning this clone itself: Distinct nucleotide sequences in the sample also encode this CDR3. The gene calls are TRBV11-2 and TRBJ2-7, with 11 bases identical to TRBD2. After removal of 5 bases from V and 3 bases from J, the junction contained 3 bases not matched to a gene. The germline CDR1 and CDR2 sequences are SGHAT and FQNNGV. CDR3 length: 14 residues. This CDR3 is CASSPLAGGYEQYF. The CDR3 DNA reads TGTGCCAGCAGCCCCCTAGCGGGAGGCTACGAGCAGTACTTC.

The rearrangement joins TRBV4-2 to TRBJ2-7; 11 nucleotides line up with TRBD2. There are 14 residues in the CDR3. Germline CDR1 reads LGHNA; CDR2 reads YNFKEQ. J lost 5 bases, V lost 3 bases, and 3 bases had no gene match. The CDR3 spells CASSHPLAGDEQYF. The DNA for the CDR3 is TGTGCCAGCAGCCATCCACTAGCGGGAGACGAGCAGTACTTC.

The chain combines TRBV7-8 with TRBJ2-5, with 9 bases identical to TRBD1. Losses at the gene ends were 1 base for V and 3 bases for J; bases not matched to a gene: 3. CDR1 is SGHVS and CDR2 is FQNEAQ in the germline V gene. This CDR3 is 15 amino acids long. The DNA of the CDR3 is TGTGCCAGCAGCTTAGAAGGACAGGGGAAAGAGACCCAGTACTTC. Its protein product is CASSLEGQGKETQYF.